Given below is one T cell receptor (beta chain) in context. This sample is drawn from a study of Ad26.COV2.S vaccination and SARS-CoV-2 variants. Study in general: Intramuscularly, Ad26.COV2.S was given either once or twice, 56 days apart.

Treatment indicated: approximately 18 received Ad26.COV2.S at low or high dose, single or two shots; several received placebo; per-sample allocation not given. All samples were drawn on day 63, counting from the first vaccine or placebo injection. Adults aged 18-55 years in Boston included the donor. Repertoires were generated with immunoSEQ multiplex PCR, while TCRdb's copy carries only in-frame clones and drops some. The sample includes roughly 320,000 clones, around 87% seen only once; the top ten take about 3.4%. The CDR3 spans 10 residues. The germline CDR1 and CDR2 sequences are SQVTM and ANQGSEA. Trimming left V 6 bases short and J 10 bases short, with 12 bases between.

The V gene is TRBV29-1, the J gene TRBJ1-1; a possible D gene is TRBD1 (6 bases). The TCR comes from a person between 18 and 59 years old who received the Ad26.COV2.S COVID-19 vaccine or a placebo. This specimen consisted of peripheral blood, obtained in a trial of Ad26.COV2.S vaccine versus placebo. The CDR3 here is CSVAGGAAFF. The CDR3, as DNA: TGCAGCGTCGCCGGGGGGGCAGCTTTCTTT.